This T cell receptor beta chain derives from a study of T-cell reconstitution after alpha-beta-depleted transplantation in children. Study results and caveats: After transplant, at about two months, alpha-beta T cells were reportedly derived from several hundred expanded graft clones. A year had passed since transplant, and T-cell counts and diversity by then came mostly from newly produced T cells.

Library preparation (for TCRbeta) was performed with unique molecular identifiers. TCRdb ran MiXCR on the PCR reads and lists one entry per CDR3 protein. The table records over 150,000 distinct CDR3 sequences, roughly 6.6% of them present only once. This clonotype showed up many times. Its specificity is unknown. The CDR3 sequence is 14 residues long. Trimming cost V 5 bases and J 5 bases; bases outside gene matches: 7. The V gene's germline CDR1 is MDHEN and CDR2 SYDVKM. Sample: PBMCs, taken before TCRalphabeta/CD19-depleted stem cell transplant. The TCR was taken from a boy aged 2 to 10 with acute lymphoblastic leukemia, due to receive a stem cell transplant. V gene TRBV28 combines with J gene TRBJ2-5, with 8 bases matching TRBD1. The DNA for the CDR3 is TGTGCCAGCAGTAAAAGGACAGGGTTGGAGACCCAGTACTTC. Protein product: CASSKRTGLETQYF.